The rows below give T cell receptor beta chains drawn from one sample of a study of blood T cell repertoires in COVID-19. Profiling relied on immunoSEQ multiplex PCR, and the TCRdb table lists in-frame clones only, not all of them. The sample includes fewer than 350,000 clones, 80% to 95% of them seen just once. Specimen: peripheral blood. Source of these receptors: a young woman with COVID-19, enrolled during active disease. Both conserved end residues are part of each CDR3. The D gene is left open where the match is weak. A clone size is listed for some rows: how often the clone was seen (once, few, many), or a class if it is expanded.

>-|TRBD2|TRBJ2-3|TRBV2
TGTGCCAGCAGCGAACTAGCGGGTACTAGCACAGATACGCAGTATTTT
CASSELAGTSTDTQYF
>-|TRBD1|TRBJ1-1|TRBV7-2
TGTGCCAGCAGCTGGGGACAGGTCCCAACTGAAGCTTTCTTT
CASSWGQVPTEAFF
>-|-|TRBJ1-1|TRBV25-1
TGTGCCAGCAGAAGGGGGAACACTGAAGCTTTCTTT
CASRRGNTEAFF
>-|TRBD1|TRBJ1-6|TRBV28
TGTGCCAGCAGTTTATCGGGCAGGGGGCATTCACCCCTCCACTTT
CASSLSGRGHSPLHF
>-|TRBD1|TRBJ1-1|TRBV6-6
TGTGCCAGCAGCCTAGGGACAGCCGAAGCTTTCTTT
CASSLGTAEAFF
>-|TRBD1|TRBJ1-5|TRBV19
TGTGCCAGTAGTATCTTGGACAGGGGTGGCAATCAGCCCCAGCATTTT
CASSILDRGGNQPQHF
>-|-|TRBJ1-2|TRBV9
TGTGCCAGCAGCGGAAACAGGGACTATGGCTACACCTTC
CASSGNRDYGYTF
>-|TRBD1|TRBJ2-5|TRBV6-2/TRBV6-3
TGTGCCAGCAGCCGCCAGGGGGCTTGGGAGACCCAGTACTTC
CASSRQGAWETQYF
>-|TRBD1|TRBJ2-3|TRBV5-5
TGTGCCAGCAGCTTTATCGGACAGGGGGCTGCGGGGCAGTATTTT
CASSFIGQGAAGQYF
>-|TRBD1|TRBJ2-1|TRBV6-5
TGTGCCAGCAGTAAAACAGGGGGCCCCTACAATGAGCAGTTCTTC
CASSKTGGPYNEQFF
>-|TRBD2|TRBJ2-3|TRBV7-3
TGTGCCAGCAGCTTATCCAGCGGGGCCACAGATACGCAGTATTTT
CASSLSSGATDTQYF
>few|TRBD1|TRBJ1-6|TRBV6-6
TGTGCCAGCAGTTACTCTGGACAGGGGTATTCACCCCTCCACTTT
CASSYSGQGYSPLHF
>-|TRBD2|TRBJ2-1|TRBV6-2/TRBV6-3
TGTGCCAGCAGTTTCTGGACTAGCGGGAGGGCCGATGAGCAGTTCTTC
CASSFWTSGRADEQFF
>-|-|TRBJ1-1|TRBV6-6
TGTGCCAGCAGCTCCGGGGAGATCACTGAAGCTTTCTTT
CASSSGEITEAFF
>-|TRBD2|TRBJ2-1|TRBV18
TGTGCCAGCTCACCATACGCGGGAGGATCATACAATGAGCAGTTCTTC
CASSPYAGGSYNEQFF
>-|-|TRBJ1-1|TRBV6-5
TGTGCCAGCAGCCGTCCTCGGGGGGCTAACACTGAAGCTTTCTTT
CASSRPRGANTEAFF
>-|-|TRBJ1-4|TRBV30
TGTGCCTGGAGCGCCCCGGGGAGGGAAAAACTGTTTTTT
CAWSAPGREKLFF
>-|-|TRBJ2-5|TRBV9
TGTGCCAGCAGCCCATCCACATTGCTGGAGACCCAGTACTTC
CASSPSTLLETQYF
>-|TRBD1|TRBJ2-3|TRBV4-2
TGTGCCAGCAGCCTCCTACAGGGGGATATGCAGTATTTT
CASSLLQGDMQYF
>-|TRBD1|TRBJ1-1|TRBV12-3/TRBV12-4
TGTGCCAGCCAAGGACAGGCAAGTAGGGAAGCTTTCTTT
CASQGQASREAFF
>-|TRBD2|TRBJ2-1|TRBV19
TGTGCCAGTAGTATAGAGGAGCGGGACTACTCCTACAATGAGCAGTTCTTC
CASSIEERDYSYNEQFF
>-|TRBD1|TRBJ1-1|TRBV27
TGTGCCAGCAGTTTATTTGCGGGACAGGGTAAGGGTTTCAACACTGAAGCTTTCTTT
CASSLFAGQGKGFNTEAFF
>-|TRBD1|TRBJ1-2|TRBV9
TGTGCCAGCAGCGCCCGTAGGACAGGGGGCAAACCCTCTGGCTACACCTTC
CASSARRTGGKPSGYTF
>-|-|TRBJ2-4|TRBV20-1
TGCAGGGGCAGGGGCTCGGACATTCAGTACTTC
CRGRGSDIQYF
>-|-|TRBJ2-7|TRBV30
TGTGCCTGGAGATCTGAGGCCTACGAGCAGTACTTC
CAWRSEAYEQYF
>-|TRBD1|TRBJ1-2|TRBV27
TGTGCCAGCAGTTTATCAGGGACAGGAACATATGGCTACACCTTC
CASSLSGTGTYGYTF
>-|-|TRBJ2-1|TRBV15
TGTGCCACCAGCATCCGGTCCGGGGGTGAGCAGTTCTTC
CATSIRSGGEQFF
>-|-|TRBJ2-7|TRBV9
TGTGCCAGCAGCGTAGCCGGGGAGTCCTCCTACGAGCAGTACTTC
CASSVAGESSYEQYF
>-|TRBD1|TRBJ2-2|TRBV18
TGTGCCAGCTCACCAGGACAGGTCAACACCGGGGAGCTGTTTTTT
CASSPGQVNTGELFF
>-|-|TRBJ1-1|TRBV28
TGTGCCAGCAGTCCCTCTACAGGGAGCAACACTGAAGCTTTCTTT
CASSPSTGSNTEAFF
>-|TRBD2|TRBJ2-1|TRBV9
TGTGCCAGCGGTCGAAGCTTCCTAGCGGGAGAAAATGAGCAGTTCTTC
CASGRSFLAGENEQFF
>-|-|TRBJ1-1|TRBV30
TGTGCCTGGAGTGGGATCACGGAGGAGGCTTTCTTT
CAWSGITEEAFF
>-|-|TRBJ1-2|TRBV6-5
TGTGCCAGCAGTTTAGCCCCGGGACACCAAGGATATGGCTACACCTTC
CASSLAPGHQGYGYTF
>-|TRBD1|TRBJ2-2|TRBV6-6
TGTGCCAGCAGTTACCCCAAGGGGGCGGACACCGGGGAGCTGTTTTTT
CASSYPKGADTGELFF
>-|-|TRBJ1-2|TRBV6-2/TRBV6-3
TGTGCCAGCAGTTACGGCAGGGCCCATGGCTACACCTTC
CASSYGRAHGYTF
>-|-|TRBJ1-1|TRBV5-6
TGTGCCAGCAGCTTTTCAGGGGTGACTGAAGCTTTCTTT
CASSFSGVTEAFF
>-|TRBD1|TRBJ1-1|TRBV7-2
TGTGCCAGCAGCGGGATTCAGGGGGGAGCTTTCTTT
CASSGIQGGAFF
>once|-|TRBJ2-7|TRBV6-5
TGTGCCAGCAGTCCCAGGACAATTGACGAGCAGTACTTC
CASSPRTIDEQYF
>-|-|TRBJ2-2|TRBV6-6
TGTGCCAGCAGTTACGTGGCCCGGGAGCTGTTTTTT
CASSYVARELFF
>-|TRBD2|TRBJ2-7|TRBV2
TGTGCCAGCAGCGCAACCGGGACTAGCTACTACGAGCAGTACTTC
CASSATGTSYYEQYF
>-|-|TRBJ2-7|TRBV2
-
CASSILGQGFYEQYF
>-|-|TRBJ1-5|TRBV27
TGTGCCAGCAGTTTAACGGGAAGCAATCAGCCCCAGCATTTT
CASSLTGSNQPQHF
>-|-|TRBJ2-3|TRBV19
TGTGCCAGCATGGGGGCCTACAGGTCCGCAGATACGCAGTATTTT
CASMGAYRSADTQYF
>-|TRBD2|TRBJ2-1|TRBV18
TGTGCCAGCTCACCAGGTAGGGGACTAGCTTCGGACAATGAGCAGTTCTTC
CASSPGRGLASDNEQFF
>-|TRBD1|TRBJ1-2|TRBV7-9
TGTGCCAGCAGCTCGCAGGGGGATGGCTACACCTTC
CASSSQGDGYTF
>-|TRBD1|TRBJ1-3|TRBV28
TGTGCCAGCAGTTTATCGGACTGGACAGGGGCCGGAAACACCATATATTTT
CASSLSDWTGAGNTIYF
>-|-|TRBJ2-7|TRBV7-2
TGTGCCAGCAGCCCCGCACCGGGGGAGCAGTACTTC
CASSPAPGEQYF
>-|-|TRBJ2-7|TRBV11-3
TGTGCCAGCAGCTTATCTCCCTCGTACATGGACGAGCAGTACTTC
CASSLSPSYMDEQYF
>few|-|TRBJ1-2|TRBV30
TGTGCCTGGAGTGTAGGGGGAAGGTATGGCTACACCTTC
CAWSVGGRYGYTF
>-|TRBD2|TRBJ2-5|TRBV11-2
TGTGCCAGCAGCCCCGGTAGCGGGATTAAACAAGAGACCCAGTACTTC
CASSPGSGIKQETQYF
>few|-|TRBJ2-7|TRBV5-1
TGCGCCAGCGAGACAGGAAGGGGGACCAAGCAGTACTTC
CASETGRGTKQYF
>-|TRBD1|TRBJ1-1|TRBV30
TGTGCCTGGAGTCCCGGGACAGGGTTGACTACTGAAGCTTTCTTT
CAWSPGTGLTTEAFF
>-|TRBD1|TRBJ2-7|TRBV3-1/TRBV3-2
TGTGCCAGCAGATCCACAGGGGGAGGGCAGTACTTC
CASRSTGGGQYF
>once|-|TRBJ2-3|TRBV29-1
TGCAGCGTGCGTACAGGGAGCACAGATACGCAGTATTTT
CSVRTGSTDTQYF